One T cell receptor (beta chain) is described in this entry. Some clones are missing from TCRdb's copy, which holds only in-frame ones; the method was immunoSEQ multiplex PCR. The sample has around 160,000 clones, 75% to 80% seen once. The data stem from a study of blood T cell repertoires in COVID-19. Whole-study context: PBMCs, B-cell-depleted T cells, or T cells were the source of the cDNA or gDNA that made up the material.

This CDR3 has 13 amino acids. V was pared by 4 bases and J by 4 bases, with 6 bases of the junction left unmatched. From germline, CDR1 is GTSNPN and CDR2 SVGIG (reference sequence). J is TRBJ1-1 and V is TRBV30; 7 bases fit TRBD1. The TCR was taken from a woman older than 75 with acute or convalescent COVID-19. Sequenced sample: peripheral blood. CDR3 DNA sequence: TGTGCCTGGACGAGAACAGGGGCCACTGAAGCTTTCTTT. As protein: CAWTRTGATEAFF.